The next 12 T cell receptor beta chains were all read from a single sample in a study of identifying expanded T cells in peripheral blood. Data came from immunoSEQ multiplex PCR; TCRdb stores just in-frame clones and leaves some out. The profile shows over 90,000 clones, roughly 87% of them singletons. The sequencing input was blood. The origin of the receptors is a person aged 18 to 70 in good health.

V gene TRBV30 combines with J gene TRBJ1-2; 7 positions agree with TRBD1. The V and J ends lost 2 bases and 8 bases, in that order; junction bases with no gene match: 5. The CDR3 extends over 12 amino acids. Germline CDR1 is GTSNPN and CDR2 is SVGIG (reference sequence). CDR3 in DNA: TGTGCCTGGAGTCCCAGGGGGTTCGGCTACACCTTC. This encodes CAWSPRGFGYTF.

The chain employs TRBV2 and TRBJ1-2; D may be TRBD1 (5 bases). The CDR3 loop spans 13 amino acids. V lost 8 bases and J lost 8, with 18 bases in between. Germline values: CDR1 SNHLY, CDR2 FYNNEI. The CDR3 loop reads CASRLAHTGGYTF. Written as DNA, the CDR3 is TGTGCCAGCCGATTGGCCCATACAGGCGGCTACACCTTC.

This clone was recorded only once. The chain links TRBV29-1 to TRBJ1-1; the D is unclear. CDR1 and CDR2 from the germline V gene are SQVTM and ANQGSEA. With 6 bases removed from V and 1 base from J, the gap between germline ends came to 6 bases. The length of the CDR3 is 11 residues. In nucleotides, the CDR3 is TGCAGCGTCGTCAAGAACACTGAAGCTTTCTTT. Translated: CSVVKNTEAFF.

This chain joins TRBV10-3 and TRBJ1-2; 9 bases line up with TRBD1. V gave up 6 bases and J gave up 6 bases; unmatched junction bases: 11. CDR1 and CDR2 from the germline V gene are ENHRY and SYGVKD. The CDR3 has 15 residues. CDR3: CAISVTGTGLNGYTF. Written as DNA, the CDR3 is TGTGCCATCAGCGTAACCGGGACAGGGTTGAATGGCTACACCTTC.

CDR3 in DNA: TGCGCCAGCAGCCAAGTTCTCAGCGGGACCTATGAGCAGTTCTTC. Translation: CASSQVLSGTYEQFF. The genes are TRBV4-3 and TRBJ2-1, with 7 bases lining up with TRBD2. Trimming removed 1 base from V and 8 bases from J; junction bases left unmatched: 8. The CDR3 runs to 15 residues. Germline V gene sequence: CDR1 LGHNA, CDR2 YSLEER.

In its sample, this clone was seen once. V is TRBV11-2 and J is TRBJ1-2, with a weak D call TRBD1 (6 bases). The germline V gene has CDR1 SGHAT and CDR2 FQNNGV. Trimming took 1 base from V and 6 from J, leaving 15 bases between them. The CDR3 runs 15 residues. CDR3 in DNA: TGTGCCAGCAGCTTAGCCCCGGGACATGGGCATGGCTACACCTTC. Translation: CASSLAPGHGHGYTF.

The CDR3 sequence is CSVGAWGSNTEAFF. The CDR3 bases are TGCAGCGTCGGGGCTTGGGGATCGAACACTGAAGCTTTCTTT. The chain combines TRBV29-1 with TRBJ1-1; maybe TRBD1 (5 bases). The V and J ends lost 6 bases and 1 base respectively, with 15 bases between them. Per germline, CDR1 SQVTM and CDR2 ANQGSEA. There are 14 residues in the CDR3.

V and J are TRBV9 and TRBJ1-2, with TRBD1 as a possible D gene (6 bases). Germline V gene sequence: CDR1 SGDLS, CDR2 YYNGEE. The V end was cut by 0 bases, the J end by 7 bases, with 16 bases between. The CDR3 totals 15 residues. Here the CDR3 DNA reads TGTGCCAGCAGCGTAGAGCCGGGAGCAGGGGCTGGCTACACCTTC. Translated, it gives CASSVEPGAGAGYTF.

V usage is TRBV5-5 and J usage is TRBJ2-2; D is unresolved. Trimming took 4 bases from V and 0 from J, leaving 1 base between them. The germline V gene encodes CDR1 SGHKS and CDR2 YYEKEE (reference sequence). The CDR3 has 12 residues. CDR3 loop: CASSPNTGELFF. The CDR3 nucleotides read TGTGCCAGCAGCCCGAACACCGGGGAGCTGTTTTTT.

The chain recombines TRBV15 with TRBJ2-5; D not certain. The CDR3 has 12 residues. CDR1 is LNHNV, CDR2 YYDKDF, per germline (reference sequence). Trimming pared 0 bases from V and 5 bases from J, leaving 4 bases between. CDR3 amino acids: CATSRDVETQYF. The DNA for the CDR3 is TGTGCCACCAGCAGAGATGTTGAGACCCAGTACTTC.

This sequence joins TRBV5-8 and TRBJ1-2; D unclear. Trimming shortened V by 0 bases and J by 7 bases, and 13 bases separated the two germline ends. The CDR3 has 14 residues. From germline, CDR1 is SGHTS and CDR2 YDEGEE. The CDR3 coding sequence is TGTGCCAGCAGCTTGGGGCAGAGGGCATCTGGCTACACCTTC. This translates into CASSLGQRASGYTF. Full variable domain (missing parts from reference TRBV5-8 and TRBJ1-2): EAGVTQSPTHLIKTRGQQATLRCSPISGHTSVYWYQQALGLGLQFLLWYDEGEERNRGNFPPRFSGRQFPNYSSELNVNALELEDSALYLCASSLGQRASGYTFGSGTRLTVV.

CDR3 DNA sequence: TGTGCTAGTGGTTTGTTTGAAGCGATGGAGACCCAGTACTTC. This translates into CASGLFEAMETQYF. This chain joins TRBV12-5 and TRBJ2-5; D gene ambiguous. V shed 2 bases and J shed 5 bases, with 12 bases lying between them. This CDR3 comprises 14 residues. Germline values: CDR1 LGHNT, CDR2 FRNRAP. Looking up the rest from reference TRBV12-5 and TRBJ2-5 gives the full variable domain: DARVTQTPRHKVTEMGQEVTMRCQPILGHNTVFWYRQTMMQGLELLAYFRNRAPLDDSGMPKDRFSAEMPDATLATLKIQPSEPRDSAVYFCASGLFEAMETQYFGPGTRLLVL.